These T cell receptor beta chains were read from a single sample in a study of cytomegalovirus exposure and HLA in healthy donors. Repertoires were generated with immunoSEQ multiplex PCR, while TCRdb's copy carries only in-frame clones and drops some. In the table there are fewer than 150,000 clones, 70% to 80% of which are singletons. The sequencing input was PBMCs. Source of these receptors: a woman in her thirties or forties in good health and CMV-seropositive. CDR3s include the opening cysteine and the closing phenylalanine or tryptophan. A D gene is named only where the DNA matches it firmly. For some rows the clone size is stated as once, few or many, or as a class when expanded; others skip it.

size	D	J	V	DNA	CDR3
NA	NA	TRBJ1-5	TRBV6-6	TGTGCCAGCAGCTCATGGGGGGACTTCCGGAATCAGCCCCAGCATTTT	CASSSWGDFRNQPQHF
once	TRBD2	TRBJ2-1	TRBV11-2	TGTGCCAGGTCGCGGGACTATCGAGGGTACAATGAGCAGTTCTTC	CARSRDYRGYNEQFF
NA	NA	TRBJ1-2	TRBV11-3	TGTGCCAGCAGCGCACCACCACATCGGGGAGGCTACACCTTC	CASSAPPHRGGYTF
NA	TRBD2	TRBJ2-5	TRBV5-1	TGCGCCAGCAGCGAGGGACTAGCGGATGAGACCCAGTACTTC	CASSEGLADETQYF
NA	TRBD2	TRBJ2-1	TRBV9	TGTGCCAGCAGCCCGTGGACTAGCGACCACAATGAGCAGTTCTTC	CASSPWTSDHNEQFF
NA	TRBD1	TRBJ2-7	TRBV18	TGTGCCAGCTCATTCGACAGGGACGAGCAGTACTTC	CASSFDRDEQYF
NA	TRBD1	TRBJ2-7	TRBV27	TGTGCCAGCAGATACATAACCGGGACAGGGCGCTACGAGCAGTACTTC	CASRYITGTGRYEQYF
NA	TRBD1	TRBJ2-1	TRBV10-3	TGTGCCATCGGGGGGACAGGGGACAATGAGCAGTTCTTC	CAIGGTGDNEQFF
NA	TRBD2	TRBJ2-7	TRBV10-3	TGTGCCATCAGTAATGGACTAGCGGGAGAAGCCGAGCAGTACTTC	CAISNGLAGEAEQYF
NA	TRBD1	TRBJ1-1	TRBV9	TGTGCCAGCAGCGTAGTATCAGGGGGCGAGATTCAAGCTTTCTTT	CASSVVSGGEIQAFF
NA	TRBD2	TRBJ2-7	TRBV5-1	TGCGCCAGCAGCCCCAACGGACTAGCGGGAGTCTACGAGCAGTACTTC	CASSPNGLAGVYEQYF
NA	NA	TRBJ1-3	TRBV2	TGTGCCAGCAGTGAAGCTGGTGCAGAGGGCCGTGGAAACACCATATATTTT	CASSEAGAEGRGNTIYF
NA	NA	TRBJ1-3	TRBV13	TGTGCCAGCAGCAGTGGAGAGAATTCTGGAAACACCATATATTTT	CASSSGENSGNTIYF
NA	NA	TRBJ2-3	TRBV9	TGTGCCAGCAGCGTCACTAGCACAGATACGCAGTATTTT	CASSVTSTDTQYF
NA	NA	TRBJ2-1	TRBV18	TGTGCCAGCTCACCTGATCTACGGGGTGAGCAGTTCTTC	CASSPDLRGEQFF
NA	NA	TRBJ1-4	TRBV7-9	TGTGCCAGCAGCTTCACGGCGGCTAATGAAAAACTGTTTTTT	CASSFTAANEKLFF
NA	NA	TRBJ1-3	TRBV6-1	TGTGCCAGCGGGGGGGTGGACTCTGGAAACACCATATATTTT	CASGGVDSGNTIYF
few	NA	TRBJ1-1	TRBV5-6	TGTGCCAGCAGCTTGGGACTTGGAGAAACTGAAGCTTTCTTT	CASSLGLGETEAFF
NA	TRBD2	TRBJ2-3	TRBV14	TGTGCCAGCAGCCCCTGGACTAGCGGAGGCACAGATACGCAGTATTTT	CASSPWTSGGTDTQYF
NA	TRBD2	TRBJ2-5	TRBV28	TGTGCCAGCAGTTTGGGCGGGAGGGAAGAGACCCAGTACTTC	CASSLGGREETQYF
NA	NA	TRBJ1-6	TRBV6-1	TGTGCCAGCAGTGAAGACGGGGGACGGTATAATTCACCCCTCCACTTT	CASSEDGGRYNSPLHF
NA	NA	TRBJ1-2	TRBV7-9	TGTTCCAGCAGCTTAGCGCTAACCGGGTACAACTATGGCTACACCTTC	CSSSLALTGYNYGYTF
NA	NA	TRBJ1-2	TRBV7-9	TGTTCCAGCAGCGCTAGGGGGACCAACTATGGCTACACCTTC	CSSSARGTNYGYTF
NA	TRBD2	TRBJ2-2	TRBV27	TGTGCCAGCAGCCTCCGGGACTACAACACCGGGGAGCTGTTTTTT	CASSLRDYNTGELFF
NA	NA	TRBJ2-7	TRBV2	TGTGCCAGCAGTGAATCTTGGAGGCCCTACGAGCAGTACTTC	CASSESWRPYEQYF
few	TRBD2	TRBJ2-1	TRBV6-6	TGTGCCAGCAGGAACCCGACTAGCGGGAGCAATGAGCAGTTCTTC	CASRNPTSGSNEQFF
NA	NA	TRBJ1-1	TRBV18	TGTGCCAGCTCACTGCGGGGCGATTCCATGAACACTGAAGCTTTCTTT	CASSLRGDSMNTEAFF
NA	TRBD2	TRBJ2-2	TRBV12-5	TGTGCTAGTGGTCCGGGTGGGACTAGCCTGTACACCGGGGAGCTGTTTTTT	CASGPGGTSLYTGELFF
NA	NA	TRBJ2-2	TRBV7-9	TGTGCCAGCAGCCTAAATACCGGGGAGCTGTTTTTT	CASSLNTGELFF
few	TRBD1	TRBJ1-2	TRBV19	TGTGCCAGTAGTCTGGGACAGAGGAACTACACCTTC	CASSLGQRNYTF
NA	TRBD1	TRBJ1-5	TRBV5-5	TGTGCCAGCAGCTTATCGACGGACAGGGATAATCAGCCCCAGCATTTT	CASSLSTDRDNQPQHF
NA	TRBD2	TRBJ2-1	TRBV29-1	TGCAGTTTTGATGGACTAGCGGGAGGGCCCGTCTACAATGAGCAGTTCTTC	CSFDGLAGGPVYNEQFF
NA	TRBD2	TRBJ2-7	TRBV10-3	TGTGCCACCGCAAGGGGCGGTCTAGCGGGGACAAACTACGAGCAGTACTTC	CATARGGLAGTNYEQYF
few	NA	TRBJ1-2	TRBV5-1	TGCGCCAGCAGCTTTGGGGGGGACTATGGCTACACCTTC	CASSFGGDYGYTF
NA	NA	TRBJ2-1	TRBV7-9	TGTGCCAGCAGCTCAGGGGGAGCGGGAGCCACCTACAATGAGCAGTTCTTC	CASSSGGAGATYNEQFF
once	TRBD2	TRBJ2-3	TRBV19	TGTGCCAGTAGTAAACTAGCGGGGGGAACGAATACGCAGTATTTT	CASSKLAGGTNTQYF
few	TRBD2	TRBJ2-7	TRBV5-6	TGTGCCAGCAGCTTGGGGGGGGGCTACGAGCAGTACTTC	CASSLGGGYEQYF
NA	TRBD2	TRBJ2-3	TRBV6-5	TGTGCCAGCAGTTACACCTGGGGGGGGGCAGATACGCAGTATTTT	CASSYTWGGADTQYF
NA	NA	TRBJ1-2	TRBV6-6	TGTGCCAGCAGTTCGAGACAGGCTAACACCTTC	CASSSRQANTF
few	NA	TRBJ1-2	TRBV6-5	TGTGCCAGCGCAGGGGATCATGGCTACACCTTC	CASAGDHGYTF
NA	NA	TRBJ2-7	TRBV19	TGTGCCAGTAGTCCCATAGCGATATCCTACGAGCAGTACTTC	CASSPIAISYEQYF
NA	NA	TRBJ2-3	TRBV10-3	TGTGCCATCAGCCACCATGGGGGAGGCGGCACAGATACGCAGTATTTT	CAISHHGGGGTDTQYF
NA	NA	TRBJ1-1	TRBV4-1	TGCGCCAGCAGCCAAGGGGCGGGGGTACGGTACACTGAAGCTTTCTTT	CASSQGAGVRYTEAFF
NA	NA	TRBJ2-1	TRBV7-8	TGTGCCAGCAGCTCCTGGAGCTTAGGAGGCTACAATGAGCAGTTCTTC	CASSSWSLGGYNEQFF
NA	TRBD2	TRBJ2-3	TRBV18	TGTGCCAGCTCACCAACTAGCGGACGCACAGATACGCAGTATTTT	CASSPTSGRTDTQYF
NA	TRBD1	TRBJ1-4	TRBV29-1	TGCAGCGTTGCCGGGACAGGGGAAAAACTGTTTTTT	CSVAGTGEKLFF
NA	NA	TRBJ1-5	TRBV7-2	TGTGCCAGCAGCTTAGCGGGCGGGGTGGGTCAGCCCCAGCATTTT	CASSLAGGVGQPQHF
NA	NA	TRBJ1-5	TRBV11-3	TGTGCCAGCAGCTTAGACCTTTATCAGCCCCAGCATTTT	CASSLDLYQPQHF